This TCR beta chain was sequenced during a study of control samples from healthy donors and cancer patients. The germline gives CDR1 SGHKS, CDR2 YYEKEE (reference sequence). Trimming at V came to 7 bases and at J to 7 bases, leaving 5 bases not matched to a gene. The CDR3 has 13 residues. The repertoire was sequenced with immunoSEQ multiplex PCR; TCRdb's copy has only in-frame clones and lacks some. The table records about 120,000 clones, about 83% of them present only once. The rearrangement uses TRBV5-5 and TRBJ1-2; 12 bases match TRBD1. The sequence derives from a man aged 25-45 years in good health. Sequencing was done on a sample of blood. The DNA for the CDR3 is TGTGCCAGCTTGGGACAGGGGGCCCGTGGCTACACCTTC. Translation gives CASLGQGARGYTF.